This T cell receptor (beta chain) was sequenced in a study of radiotherapy plus CTLA-4 blockade in lung cancer. The overall study: Objective responses occurred in roughly 20% of patients; around 30% had disease control.

Profiling relied on immunoSEQ multiplex PCR, and the TCRdb table lists in-frame clones only, not all of them. The table has about 87,000 clones, more than 85% seen once. Patients had chemo-refractory metastatic non-small-cell lung cancer and received focal radiation plus CTLA-4 blockade that used ipilimumab. A note on this clone: Its matching antigen is unknown.

The study, taken as a whole, reports: Early clonal dynamics of blood T cells, together with interferon-beta, were reported as the best response predictor. In blood, tumor-derived TCR clones expanded after radiotherapy plus ipilimumab.

Looked up from germline, CDR1 is SGHDT and CDR2 is YYEEEE. V was cut by 2 bases and J by 9 bases, with 12 bases left in between. The CDR3 covers 13 residues. The sequence was obtained from a human donor with non-small cell lung cancer that progressed on radiotherapy plus ipilimumab. Sequences were derived from peripheral blood, sampled from a patient treated with radiotherapy plus ipilimumab. This chain links TRBV5-6 with TRBJ2-1, with a tentative D call TRBD2 (6 bases). The CDR3 sequence: CASSFGGVGEQFF. In nucleotides, the CDR3 is TGTGCCAGCAGCTTTGGCGGGGTAGGTGAGCAGTTCTTC.